A selection of T cell receptor beta chains follows, all from one sample in a study of T cell responses to AZD1222 COVID-19 vaccine. TCRdb's copy holds only in-frame clones and misses some; the assay was immunoSEQ multiplex PCR. The repertoire includes some 150,000 clones, 88% of them detected once, and less than 3.5% sits in the top ten. The sequencing used peripheral blood, collected on day 0 of AZD1222 vaccination. All receptors derive from an adult in good health. Both conserved end residues are part of each CDR3. A D gene is named only where the DNA matches it firmly.

D	V	J	DNA	CDR3
.	TRBV4-3	TRBJ2-7	TGCGCCAGCAGCCCGACAAGAAGTATCGTGCTCGAGCAGTACTTC	CASSPTRSIVLEQYF
.	TRBV12-5	TRBJ1-5	TGTGCTAGTGGTTTGACCAATCAGCCCCAGCATTTT	CASGLTNQPQHF
TRBD1	TRBV10-3	TRBJ2-3	TGTGCCATCAGTGAGGGACAGGGCGGCACAGATACGCAGTATTTT	CAISEGQGGTDTQYF
TRBD1	TRBV7-2	TRBJ1-2	TGTGCCAGCAGCTTAGCGGGGACAGAGGTCTTCTATGGCTACACCTTC	CASSLAGTEVFYGYTF
.	TRBV9	TRBJ2-1	TGTGCCAGCAGCGTAGGCGGGGGCCCTTACAATGAGCAGTTCTTC	CASSVGGGPYNEQFF
.	TRBV23-1	TRBJ1-2	TGCGCCAGCAACCCTTACGGGGAGCCTTACTATGGCTACACCTTC	CASNPYGEPYYGYTF
TRBD2	TRBV5-1	TRBJ2-3	TGCGCCAGCAGCCCCTCTAGCGGGGGGGCCTGGGATACGCAGTATTTT	CASSPSSGGAWDTQYF
.	TRBV28	TRBJ1-2	TGTGCCAGCAGTACCCTCGCGTGGGGAACTAACTATGGCTACACCTTC	CASSTLAWGTNYGYTF
.	TRBV4-1	TRBJ1-1	TGCGCCAGCAGCCAAGAAAGAGTGGCTTTCTTT	CASSQERVAFF
.	TRBV10-3	TRBJ2-7	TGTGCCATCACTGCCGCGGAACTCGGGAGCGAGCAGTACTTC	CAITAAELGSEQYF
.	TRBV29-1	TRBJ2-6	TGCAGCGTTGAAGCGGGCAGACGCTCTGGGGCCAACGTCCTGACTTTC	CSVEAGRRSGANVLTF
.	TRBV4-1	TRBJ2-5	TGCGCCAGCAGCCAAGGTCCAGGCCCCAGGACCCAGTACTTC	CASSQGPGPRTQYF
.	TRBV9	TRBJ1-5	TGTGCCAGCAGCGTACCCAAAGCGGGGCAGCCCCAGCATTTT	CASSVPKAGQPQHF